The next 30 T cell receptor beta chains were all read from a single sample in a study of T cells in Graves' hyperthyroidism and ophthalmopathy. The CDR3 regions of TCR beta were amplified from RNA transcripts. First-round RT-PCR with HTBI primers amplified the TCR CDR3 region. TCRdb analysed the multiplex PCR reads with MiXCR anew, one entry per CDR3 protein. The sample lists 250,000 to 350,000 distinct CDR3 sequences, about 20% occurring once. The sequenced material came from blood. The receptor source for this set is a man under 40 with Graves' ophthalmopathy.

This clonotype was found a few times. The gene calls are TRBV12-3 or TRBV12-4 and TRBJ2-1; TRBD2 matches at 9 bases. The ends lost 5 bases at V and 6 bases at J; junction bases unmatched: 8. The CDR3 contains 15 residues. CDR3 bases: TGTGCCAGCAGTCGGCAGGCTAGCGGGGCCAATGAGCAGTTCTTC. Amino acids: CASSRQASGANEQFF.

This clonotype was found many times. This rearrangement joins TRBV15 to TRBJ2-1; 7 positions agree with TRBD1. The CDR3 loop spans 15 amino acids. V shed 2 bases and J 6 bases; nucleotides not matched to a gene: 7. Germline V gene lookup returns CDR1 LNHNV and CDR2 YYDKDF (reference sequence). The CDR3 coding sequence is TGTGCCACCAGCAGATACGGGACAGCCCTCAATGAGCAGTTCTTC. Translated, it gives CATSRYGTALNEQFF.

This clonotype has a handful of counts. This sequence joins TRBV20-1 and TRBJ2-3; D possibly uses TRBD1 or TRBD2 (5 bases each). V dropped 0 bases and J dropped 4 bases, with 11 bases sitting between them. This CDR3 has 14 residues. CDR1 DFQATT and CDR2 SNEGSKA come from the germline V gene (reference sequence). The CDR3 spells CSARDELGADTQYF. The CDR3 DNA follows: TGCAGTGCTAGAGATGAACTGGGGGCAGATACGCAGTATTTT.

CDR3 nucleotides: TGTGCCAGCAGCTTAGACGGGACACTAACCCTTTACAATGAGCAGTTCTTC. It encodes CASSLDGTLTLYNEQFF. The chain joins TRBV11-2 to TRBJ2-1, with D possibly TRBD1 on 6 matching bases. There are 17 residues in the CDR3. V gave up 0 bases and J gave up 4 bases, with 16 bases separating them. Germline lookup yields CDR1 SGHAT and CDR2 FQNNGV.

The chain has TRBV2 and TRBJ2-3; TRBD2 aligns across 7 bases. The V gene end was trimmed by 9 bases and the J gene end by 6 bases; junction bases not matched to a gene: 15. CDR1 SNHLY and CDR2 FYNNEI come from the germline V gene. The CDR3 runs to 15 residues. The CDR3 region has the DNA TGTGCCAGGACAACTAGCGACACCTTAGGGGATACGCAGTATTTT. Its protein product is CARTTSDTLGDTQYF.

Here the CDR3 reads CASSLFGQEIYEQYF. The CDR3 DNA reads TGTGCCAGCAGCTTGTTTGGACAGGAAATCTACGAGCAGTACTTC. This chain connects TRBV5-6 to TRBJ2-7, with TRBD1 identical over 7 bases. V dropped 1 base and J dropped 3; count of bases not matched to a gene: 7. This CDR3 has 15 amino acids. The germline gives CDR1 SGHDT, CDR2 YYEEEE.

This clonotype was found a few times. V and J are TRBV12-3 or TRBV12-4 and TRBJ2-1; D gene uncertain. Trimming left V 3 bases short and J 9 bases short, with 12 bases between. The CDR3 length is 13 residues. CDR3 loop: CASSFDPFGEQFF. The CDR3 region has the DNA TGTGCCAGCAGTTTTGATCCCTTTGGTGAGCAGTTCTTC.

This clonotype showed up many times. The rearrangement uses TRBV30 and TRBJ1-6, with D possibly being TRBD1 (6 bases). The CDR3 is made up of 12 amino acids. V was cut by 5 bases and J by 8 bases, with 10 bases left in between. Germline-derived CDR1 and CDR2 are GTSNPN and SVGIG (reference sequence). CDR3 DNA: TGTGCCTGGGCGGCAGGGGATTCACCCCTCCACTTT. Translated, it gives CAWAAGDSPLHF.

This clonotype has just a few counts. V usage is TRBV9 and J usage is TRBJ2-6; possibly TRBD2 for D (6 bases). Germline V gene lookup returns CDR1 SGDLS and CDR2 YYNGEE. Trimming left V 3 bases short and J 4 bases short, with 17 bases between. The CDR3 runs 17 residues. CDR3 sequence: CASSAGGVSGGANVLTF. Written as DNA, the CDR3 is TGTGCCAGCAGCGCAGGTGGGGTTAGCGGCGGGGCCAACGTCCTGACTTTC.

This clonotype has a handful of counts. The rearrangement uses TRBV7-8 and TRBJ2-1, with 7 bases aligning to TRBD1. The trim removed 2 bases at V and 6 bases at J, leaving 7 bases unmatched. Per the germline V gene, CDR1 is SGHVS and CDR2 is FQNEAQ. CDR3 length: 15 residues. The CDR3 is CASSLSRDRANEQFF. CDR3 DNA sequence: TGTGCCAGCAGCTTAAGTCGCGACAGGGCCAATGAGCAGTTCTTC.

The chain is built from TRBV12-3 or TRBV12-4 and TRBJ1-1; TRBD1 matches 7 bases. This CDR3 has 14 amino acids. V dropped 7 bases and J dropped 2; count of bases not matched to a gene: 7. CDR3 residues: CASNPDRINTEAFF. The CDR3 DNA follows: TGTGCCAGCAACCCGGACAGGATCAACACTGAAGCTTTCTTT.

This clonotype was counted a few times. CDR3 nucleotides: TGCGCCAGCAGCAGGGGACTAGCGGGAGGGCCAGGGAATGAGCAGTTCTTC. This codes for CASSRGLAGGPGNEQFF. V is TRBV5-1 and J is TRBJ2-1; 16 bases line up with TRBD2. Germline-derived CDR1 and CDR2 are SGHRS and YFSETQ. J gave up 7 bases and V 4 bases, and 8 bases lay outside the gene matches. CDR3 length: 17 residues. The whole variable domain, remainder taken from reference TRBV5-1 and TRBJ2-1, is KAGVTQTPRYLIKTRGQQVTLSCSPISGHRSVSWYQQTPGQGLQFLFEYFSETQRNKGNFPGRFSGRQFSNSRSEMNVSTLELGDSALYLCASSRGLAGGPGNEQFFGPGTRLTVL.

This clonotype was recorded a few times. The CDR3 DNA reads TGTGCCAGCAGCTTTAGGGCCCCCGGGACCGCGAATGCTTATAATTCACCCCTCCACTTT. Translation: CASSFRAPGTANAYNSPLHF. The chain has TRBV27 and TRBJ1-6; the D gene is possibly TRBD1 (5 bases). The CDR3 runs 20 residues. Germline V lookup: CDR1 MNHEY, CDR2 SMNVEV (reference sequence). The V end was cut by 6 bases, the J end by 4 bases, with 28 bases between.

The chain is built from TRBV9 and TRBJ2-3; D is perhaps TRBD2 (5 bases). CDR1 is SGDLS and CDR2 is YYNGEE in the germline V gene. The CDR3 runs 14 residues. The germline V and J ends were trimmed by 4 bases and 3 bases, with 12 bases remaining between them. CDR3 loop: CASSLRTETDTQYF. The CDR3, as DNA: TGTGCCAGCAGCCTACGGACTGAAACAGATACGCAGTATTTT.

DNA for the CDR3: TGTGCCAGCAGTCCTCCCTCGGGACTAGCGGGAGGGCTGAAAGATACGCAGTATTTT. Amino acid sequence: CASSPPSGLAGGLKDTQYF. The rearrangement links TRBV6-1 to TRBJ2-3, with 16 nucleotides matching TRBD2. The germline CDR1 and CDR2 sequences are MNHNS and SASEGT. J gave up 5 bases and V 5 bases, and 13 bases lay outside the gene matches. CDR3 length equals 19 residues.

This clonotype showed up just once. The chain uses TRBV29-1 and TRBJ2-1, with 7 bases matching TRBD2. This CDR3 is built from 12 residues. Germline values: CDR1 SQVTM, CDR2 ANQGSEA. With 6 bases clipped from V and 9 bases from J, the junction kept 8 bases outside the gene matches. This CDR3 reads CSVTRREFEQFF. CDR3 nucleotides: TGCAGCGTCACTCGGCGGGAGTTTGAGCAGTTCTTC.

This clonotype has a count of ten or more. The chain is built from TRBV5-1 and TRBJ2-2, with D perhaps matching TRBD1 (7 bases). Germline loops: CDR1 SGHRS, CDR2 YFSETQ. V shed 4 bases and J shed 7 bases, with 14 bases lying between them. The CDR3 sequence is 14 residues long. CDR3: CASSDTGEVGELFF. The CDR3 nucleotides read TGCGCCAGCAGCGACACAGGGGAGGTCGGGGAGCTGTTTTTT.

This clonotype was seen only a few times. V usage is TRBV10-2 and J usage is TRBJ2-2; tentative D call: TRBD2 (6 bases). This CDR3 spans 14 amino acids. V was pared by 9 bases and J by 5 bases, with 16 bases between. Germline assignment: CDR1 WSHSY and CDR2 SAAADI. CDR3 sequence reads: CASLKRAPTGELFF. CDR3 in DNA: TGCGCCAGTTTAAAGCGGGCCCCTACCGGGGAGCTGTTTTTT.

V is TRBV15 and J is TRBJ2-1; TRBD2 aligns across 11 bases. This CDR3 contains 14 residues. CDR1 LNHNV and CDR2 YYDKDF come from the germline V gene (reference sequence). V gave up 1 base and J gave up 10 bases; unmatched junction bases: 3. The CDR3 DNA reads TGTGCCACCAGCAGAGTTAGACTAGCGGGAGAGCAGTTCTTC. Translated, it gives CATSRVRLAGEQFF.

The V and J genes are TRBV5-1 and TRBJ1-3, with D unresolved. Germline V CDR1 and CDR2: SGHRS, YFSETQ. This CDR3 is 20 amino acids long. V was shortened by 3 bases and J by 2 bases, with 27 bases between the two germline ends. CDR3 residues: CASSYLGGDSSARTGNTIYF. The DNA for the CDR3 is TGCGCCAGCAGCTATTTGGGCGGGGATTCGTCGGCGAGAACTGGAAACACCATATATTTT.

About this clonotype itself: An end of the junction differs from the germline gene, which may be a read error. V is TRBV27 and J is TRBJ2-3; weak D call: TRBD1 (6 bases). This CDR3 comprises 15 residues. The germline V gene has CDR1 MNHEY and CDR2 SMNVEV (reference sequence). The CDR3: CACSSGQLFADTQYF. DNA for the CDR3: TGTGCCTGCAGTTCAGGACAGCTATTCGCAGATACGCAGTATTTT.

This clonotype was recorded at least ten times. V usage is TRBV7-3 and J usage is TRBJ1-1; the match to TRBD1 covers 10 bases. The J segment lost 4 bases and the V segment lost 5 bases, leaving 7 bases of the junction unmatched. The CDR3 extends over 15 amino acids. From germline, CDR1 is SGHTA and CDR2 FQGTGA. The CDR3 sequence is CASSQWTGGVTEAFF. DNA for the CDR3: TGTGCCAGCAGCCAATGGACAGGGGGAGTCACTGAAGCTTTCTTT.

The chain combines TRBV6-1 with TRBJ2-7, with 11 bases lining up with TRBD1. Trimming at V came to 6 bases and at J to 6 bases, leaving 10 bases not matched to a gene. The CDR3 contains 15 residues. Germline CDR1 reads MNHNS; CDR2 reads SASEGT. CDR3 sequence: CASRKLGQGASEQYF. CDR3 sequence (DNA): TGTGCCAGCAGGAAACTCGGACAGGGGGCTAGCGAGCAGTACTTC.

This clonotype was picked up a small number of times. This sequence joins TRBV28 and TRBJ1-1, with D possibly being TRBD1 (6 bases). CDR1 is MDHEN and CDR2 is SYDVKM in the germline V gene. CDR3 length: 14 residues. Trimming removed 7 bases at V and 8 bases at J, with 20 bases between. Here the CDR3 DNA reads TGTGCCAGCACTACGGGGGGCAGACCGGGAGAAGCTTTCTTT. Protein product: CASTTGGRPGEAFF. The full variable domain, rest sourced from reference TRBV28 and TRBJ1-1, is DVKVTQSSRYLVKRTGEKVFLECVQDMDHENMFWYRQDPGLGLRLIYFSYDVKMKEKGDIPEGYSVSREKKERFSLILESASTNQTSMYLCASTTGGRPGEAFFGQGTRLTVV.

The chain links TRBV9 to TRBJ1-3; maybe TRBD1 (6 bases). The length of the CDR3 is 15 residues. CDR1 and CDR2 (germline): SGDLS, YYNGEE. V was trimmed by 2 bases and J by 2 bases, leaving 11 bases between them. The CDR3 DNA reads as TGTGCCAGCAGCGTCAACAGGGACCCTGGAAACACCATATATTTT. Translation: CASSVNRDPGNTIYF.

This clonotype turned up a few times. This rearrangement joins TRBV7-2 to TRBJ2-7; D gene ambiguous. The length of the CDR3 is 13 residues. Trimming cost V 1 base and J 4 bases, with 8 bases left between them. In germline, CDR1 is SGHTA, CDR2 FQGNSA. CDR3 loop: CASSLGPRYEQYF. CDR3 DNA: TGTGCCAGCAGCTTAGGTCCACGGTACGAGCAGTACTTC.

J is TRBJ2-1 and V is TRBV7-8, with D unclear. Trimming removed 5 bases from V and 7 bases from J, with 9 bases in between. Germline CDR1 and CDR2: SGHVS and FQNEAQ. The CDR3 runs 12 residues. The CDR3: CASSQRKNEQFF. In nucleotides, the CDR3 is TGTGCCAGCAGCCAAAGAAAGAATGAGCAGTTCTTC.

In regard to this clonotype: This may be a read error, as it is one base from a much larger clone. V usage is TRBV12-3 or TRBV12-4 and J usage is TRBJ1-1; D possibly corresponds to TRBD1 (6 bases). Trimming took off 5 bases at V and 3 bases at J, with 22 bases between the two ends. The CDR3 extends over 17 amino acids. This CDR3 reads CASSPIRDGGWDTEAFF. Written as DNA, the CDR3 is TGTGCCAGCAGTCCAATCCGGGACGGGGGCTGGGACACTGAAGCTTTCTTT.

The rearrangement links TRBV5-1 to TRBJ2-1, with 10 bases that match TRBD1. The V gene end was trimmed by 3 bases and the J gene end by 4 bases; junction bases not matched to a gene: 10. CDR1 SGHRS and CDR2 YFSETQ come from the germline V gene. The CDR3 is 17 residues long. The CDR3 nucleotides read TGCGCCAGCAGCTCCTCCTCCGGGACAGGGGCTTACAATGAGCAGTTCTTC. Translated, it gives CASSSSSGTGAYNEQFF.

The chain uses TRBV19 and TRBJ1-1; perhaps TRBD1 as D (6 bases). V lost 5 bases and J lost 6, with 10 bases in between. The CDR3 runs to 12 residues. The germline V gene encodes CDR1 LNHDA and CDR2 SQIVND (reference sequence). The DNA of the CDR3 is TGTGCCAGTAGTGCAGGGGTGGCTGAAGCTTTCTTT. It translates to CASSAGVAEAFF. The whole variable domain, remainder taken from reference TRBV19 and TRBJ1-1, is DGGITQSPKYLFRKEGQNVTLSCEQNLNHDAMYWYRQDPGQGLRLIYYSQIVNDFQKGDIAEGYSVSREKKESFPLTVTSAQKNPTAFYLCASSAGVAEAFFGQGTRLTVV.